The 14 T cell receptor beta chains reported below all come from one sample, sequenced in a study of identical twins. TCRdb reanalysed the 5' RACE reads using MiXCR and keeps one entry per CDR3 protein. Among around 530,000 distinct CDR3 sequences listed, 13% to 15% were seen once. Another study also made use of these data, one on yellow fever vaccine responses in identical twins.

Sequencing was performed on CD4+ T cells sorted from blood. The source of these receptors is a woman aged 18-29 years in good health.

This clonotype occurred once. Germline and junction disagree at one end, which may indicate a read error. V gene TRBV4-1 combines with J gene TRBJ2-4; the D gene could be TRBD1 or TRBD2 (5 bases each). CDR3 length: 13 residues. In germline, CDR1 is MGHRA, CDR2 YSYEKL. CDR3 residues: CASCHLLGDIQYF. The CDR3 DNA is TGCGCCAGCTGCCACCTACTGGGGGACATTCAGTACTTC.

In its sample, this clonotype was seen a few times. The chain links TRBV11-2 to TRBJ2-3; TRBD2 matches 7 bases. Germline V gene data show CDR1 as SGHAT and CDR2 as FQNNGV. V dropped 7 bases and J dropped 2; count of bases not matched to a gene: 9. This CDR3 is built from 15 residues. CDR3 amino acids: CASTWSAGDTDTQYF. For the CDR3, the DNA is TGTGCCAGCACCTGGAGTGCGGGGGACACAGATACGCAGTATTTT.

The chain is built from TRBV20-1 and TRBJ1-6, with D possibly TRBD1 on 5 matching bases. The CDR3 runs 14 residues. Germline CDR1 and CDR2: DFQATT and SNEGSKA (reference sequence). Deletions cut 6 bases from V and 4 bases from J, with 13 bases between. Here the CDR3 reads CSARPAGYNSPLHF. DNA of the CDR3: TGCAGTGCGCGTCCGGCAGGGTATAATTCACCCCTCCACTTT.

There are a few counts of this clonotype. The rearrangement links TRBV2 to TRBJ2-5; D gene ambiguous. CDR3 size: 11 residues. Trimming pared 5 bases from V and 5 bases from J, leaving 6 bases between. The germline gives CDR1 SNHLY, CDR2 FYNNEI. This chain's CDR3 is CASSPHETQYF. DNA of the CDR3: TGTGCCAGCAGTCCTCATGAGACCCAGTACTTC.

This clonotype was observed a handful of times. The gene calls are TRBV6-5 and TRBJ2-1; 12 bases align to TRBD2. This CDR3 has 17 residues. Germline V CDR1 and CDR2: MNHEY, SVGAGI. Germline trimming cut 0 bases from V and 0 bases from J; bases unmatched to any gene: 0. CDR3 loop: CASSYSTSGSSYNEQFF. CDR3 in DNA: TGTGCCAGCAGTTACTCGACTAGCGGGAGCTCCTACAATGAGCAGTTCTTC.

This clonotype was seen a handful of times. The chain combines TRBV20-1 with TRBJ2-7; 10 nucleotides match TRBD2. The CDR3 totals 14 residues. The J segment lost 3 bases and the V segment lost 5 bases, leaving 7 bases of the junction unmatched. In germline, CDR1 is DFQATT, CDR2 SNEGSKA (reference sequence). The CDR3 DNA is TGCAGTGCTGCGCCACTAGCGGGAAGCTACGAGCAGTACTTC. Protein sequence: CSAAPLAGSYEQYF.

V usage is TRBV20-1 and J usage is TRBJ1-1; unclear D gene. V dropped 5 bases and J dropped 1 base, with 8 bases sitting between them. The CDR3 loop spans 12 amino acids. Germline V gene lookup returns CDR1 DFQATT and CDR2 SNEGSKA (reference sequence). CDR3 sequence reads: CSAPIGNTEAFF. CDR3 nucleotide sequence: TGCAGTGCTCCCATTGGGAACACTGAAGCTTTCTTT.

V and J are TRBV6-2 or TRBV6-3 and TRBJ2-2, with TRBD1 matching 7 bases. This CDR3 is 13 amino acids long. Germline V gene sequence: CDR1 MNHEY, CDR2 SVGEGT. The ends lost 6 bases at V and 7 bases at J; junction bases unmatched: 5. The CDR3 coding sequence is TGTGCCAGCAGAACAGGGGACGGCGGGGAGCTGTTTTTT. Protein: CASRTGDGGELFF.

The chain's CDR3 is CASTPGPLSGNTIYF. In nucleotides, the CDR3 is TGTGCCAGTACCCCAGGACCTCTCTCTGGAAACACCATATATTTT. The rearrangement joins TRBV19 to TRBJ1-3, with D hard to call. The CDR3 covers 15 residues. Deletions cut 7 bases from V and 0 bases from J, with 13 bases between. Germline lookup yields CDR1 LNHDA and CDR2 SQIVND (reference sequence). Together with reference TRBV19 and TRBJ1-3, the CDR3 gives the full variable domain: DGGITQSPKYLFRKEGQNVTLSCEQNLNHDAMYWYRQDPGQGLRLIYYSQIVNDFQKGDIAEGYSVSREKKESFPLTVTSAQKNPTAFYLCASTPGPLSGNTIYFGEGSWLTVV.

The genes are TRBV11-2 and TRBJ2-5, with D unresolved. The CDR3 totals 13 residues. From germline, CDR1 is SGHAT and CDR2 FQNNGV. V dropped 6 bases and J dropped 2 bases, with 10 bases sitting between them. The CDR3 DNA is TGTGCCAGCAGGTTCGGAACACAAGAGACCCAGTACTTC. Its protein product is CASRFGTQETQYF.

The CDR3 region is CASRPDKVIYGYTF. The CDR3 DNA follows: TGTGCCAGCAGGCCGGACAAGGTCATCTATGGCTACACCTTC. The chain links TRBV7-9 to TRBJ1-2; D is possibly TRBD1 (5 bases). The CDR3 spans 14 residues. Trimming left V 6 bases short and J 4 bases short, with 15 bases between. Per germline, CDR1 SEHNR and CDR2 FQNEAQ (reference sequence).

This clonotype was observed a few times. The V call is TRBV5-1, the J call TRBJ2-7; the D is unclear. The CDR3 is 12 residues long. Trimming stripped 5 bases from V and 2 bases from J, with 8 bases between. Germline CDR1 and CDR2: SGHRS and YFSETQ. CDR3 nucleotide sequence: TGCGCCAGCAGGGAAGGGCCCTACGAGCAGTACTTC. Amino acids: CASREGPYEQYF.

This clonotype was observed a few times. The chain combines TRBV20-1 with TRBJ1-6, with D uncertain. The germline gives CDR1 DFQATT, CDR2 SNEGSKA (reference sequence). Deletions cut 1 base from V and 7 bases from J, with 11 bases between. The CDR3 is 14 amino acids. In DNA form, the CDR3 reads TGCAGTGCTAGAGTTGACCGGCGGAATTCACCCCTCCACTTT. Translation gives CSARVDRRNSPLHF.

This clonotype was seen a handful of times. The V and J genes are TRBV6-6 and TRBJ2-7, with TRBD1 matching over 7 bases. The CDR3 totals 13 residues. V gave up 10 bases and J gave up 6 bases; unmatched junction bases: 12. CDR1 MNHNY and CDR2 SVGAGI come from the germline V gene (reference sequence). The DNA of the CDR3 is TGTGCCACCATGACAGGGTTCAAAGGCGAGCAGTACTTC. Its translation is CATMTGFKGEQYF.